A selection of T cell receptor beta chains follows, all from one sample in a study of T cells in localized non-small cell lung cancer. This table comes from immunoSEQ multiplex PCR, and its TCRdb copy is limited to in-frame clones, with some not included. This table has some 35,000 clones, 85% to 95% appearing once. Sequenced here: peripheral blood, sampled before any cancer treatment. Source of these receptors: a female donor of 60 years or more with stage I lung adenocarcinoma. Both conserved end residues are part of each CDR3. A D gene is named only where the DNA matches it firmly. Clone size is shown for a subset of rows, as once, few, many or a class of expanded clone.

V	size	J	D	DNA	CDR3
TRBV2	-	TRBJ2-5	-	TGTGCCAGCAGTGATGACGGAGGAATGCAAGAGACCCAGTACTTC	CASSDDGGMQETQYF
TRBV6-1	once	TRBJ2-1	-	TGTGCCAGCACCGTTGGAGGCTCCTACAATGAGCAGTTCTTC	CASTVGGSYNEQFF
TRBV19	-	TRBJ1-5	-	TGTGCCAGTATGGAAGGGGTAGATGGGAATCAGCCCCAGCATTTT	CASMEGVDGNQPQHF
TRBV2	-	TRBJ2-1	-	TGTGCCAGCAGTGTGGCAGGGAGGTCTCAGAAAATAGAGCAGTTCTTC	CASSVAGRSQKIEQFF
TRBV5-5	-	TRBJ1-1	TRBD1	TGTGCCAGCAGCTTGGGGGACAGGGACACTGAAGCTTTCTTT	CASSLGDRDTEAFF
TRBV7-9	once	TRBJ1-5	TRBD1	TGTGCCAGCAGCTTGGGACAGGGGTTTATGGGGCCCAATCAGCCCCAGCATTTT	CASSLGQGFMGPNQPQHF
TRBV14	-	TRBJ1-1	TRBD1	TGTGCCAGCAGCCAAGTGACAGGGGGACCCCGAGAGAGGGCTTTCTTT	CASSQVTGGPRERAFF
TRBV7-9	-	TRBJ2-3	-	TGTGCCAGCAGCTTATTTGCGGGGCGCACAGATACGCAGTATTTT	CASSLFAGRTDTQYF
TRBV6-1	once	TRBJ1-5	-	TGTGCCAGCAGTGAAGGAGGCGGGGTTCGCAATCAGCCCCAGCATTTT	CASSEGGGVRNQPQHF
TRBV7-8	-	TRBJ2-3	-	TGTGCCAGCAGCTTAGTGTACTACCCAATGGTTAGCACAGATACGCAGTATTTT	CASSLVYYPMVSTDTQYF
TRBV9	-	TRBJ2-2	TRBD2	TGTGCCAGCAGCGGCGGGACTAGGGTAACCTCAAGTGGGACCGGGGAGCTGTTTTTT	CASSGGTRVTSSGTGELFF